The 14 T cell receptor beta chains given below trace back to one sample, sequenced in a study of T cells after yellow fever vaccination. TCRdb used MiXCR to reprocess the 5' RACE reads, holding one entry per CDR3 protein. The sample yields under 300,000 distinct CDR3 sequences, roughly 13% seen once. The starting material was CD4+ T cells sorted from PBMCs, obtained 45 days after the yellow fever booster vaccination. Source of these receptors: a man aged 25-45 years who received the YFV17D yellow fever vaccine.

The CDR3 region has the DNA TGTGCCAGCAGCGCAGGACCTATCACAGATACGCAGTATTTT. This translates into CASSAGPITDTQYF. The chain is built from TRBV5-4 and TRBJ2-3; D call uncertain. V was clipped by 4 bases and J by 2 bases, with 11 bases between them. CDR3 length: 14 residues. Germline V CDR1 and CDR2: SGHNT, YYREEE (reference sequence).

The genes are TRBV11-2 and TRBJ2-1; 10 positions match TRBD2. CDR3 length: 20 amino acids. The trim removed 3 bases at V and 0 bases at J, leaving 14 bases unmatched. CDR1 and CDR2 from the germline V gene are SGHAT and FQNNGV. The CDR3: CASSFPSGRGVQSSYNEQFF. The CDR3 coding sequence is TGTGCCAGCAGCTTCCCTAGCGGGAGAGGAGTACAAAGCTCCTACAATGAGCAGTTCTTC. The full variable domain, completed using reference TRBV11-2 and TRBJ2-1, is EAGVAQSPRYKIIEKRQSVAFWCNPISGHATLYWYQQILGQGPKLLIQFQNNGVVDDSQLPKDRFSAERLKGVDSTLKIQPAKLEDSAVYLCASSFPSGRGVQSSYNEQFFGPGTRLTVL.

This clonotype has a handful of counts. This sequence joins TRBV11-2 and TRBJ2-2; 7 bases agree with TRBD2. The trim removed 3 bases at V and 4 bases at J, leaving 17 bases unmatched. CDR1 and CDR2 from the germline V gene are SGHAT and FQNNGV. CDR3 length equals 19 residues. As DNA, the CDR3 is TGTGCCAGCAGCTTTTTAGGGCGGGAGTCGTGGGGGAGCACCGGGGAGCTGTTTTTT. Amino acids: CASSFLGRESWGSTGELFF.

This clonotype was observed a few times. This sequence joins TRBV5-1 and TRBJ2-7, with 9 nucleotides matching TRBD2. The CDR3 sequence is 15 residues long. J gave up 6 bases and V 2 bases, and 9 bases lay outside the gene matches. Germline V gene lookup returns CDR1 SGHRS and CDR2 YFSETQ. The CDR3 loop is CASSFEIAGAGEQYF. In nucleotides, the CDR3 is TGCGCCAGCAGCTTTGAAATAGCGGGAGCAGGCGAGCAGTACTTC.

This rearrangement joins TRBV5-1 to TRBJ2-1; D possibly corresponds to TRBD2 (5 bases). The CDR3 length is 14 residues. Germline-derived CDR1 and CDR2 are SGHRS and YFSETQ. V lost 8 bases and J lost 0, with 12 bases in between. CDR3: CASTTGSSYNEQFF. Here the CDR3 DNA reads TGCGCCAGTACCACGGGGAGCTCCTACAATGAGCAGTTCTTC.

The sample holds a few counts of this clonotype. The V call is TRBV10-2, the J call TRBJ2-7; the D is unclear. CDR3 length: 13 residues. V dropped 4 bases and J dropped 6 bases, with 13 bases sitting between them. Germline V CDR1 and CDR2: WSHSY, SAAADI. CDR3 in DNA: TGCGCCAGCAGTGCCACCATAGAAGCCGAGCAGTACTTC. As protein: CASSATIEAEQYF.

V gene TRBV12-3 or TRBV12-4 combines with J gene TRBJ2-1, with a possible D match to TRBD2 (5 bases). The CDR3 consists of 13 residues. Trimming removed 4 bases at V and 8 bases at J, with 12 bases between. The CDR3 here is CASSSPLADEQFF. In DNA form, the CDR3 reads TGTGCCAGCAGTTCCCCCCTAGCTGATGAGCAGTTCTTC.

This clonotype has just a few counts. V and J are TRBV7-2 and TRBJ2-7, with D unresolved. This CDR3 has 14 amino acids. V lost 0 bases and J 0 bases, leaving 6 bases between the germline ends. Germline CDR1 is SGHTA and CDR2 is FQGNSA. In DNA, the CDR3 is TGTGCCAGCAGCTTAGCTCGCGACTCCTACGAGCAGTACTTC. Translated, it gives CASSLARDSYEQYF.

This clonotype was counted only a few times. V usage is TRBV12-3 or TRBV12-4 and J usage is TRBJ2-7, with a tentative D call TRBD1 (5 bases). Trimming removed 2 bases at V and 5 bases at J, with 16 bases between. CDR3 length: 15 amino acids. The CDR3, as DNA: TGTGCCAGCAGTTTATGGGGCCCCCCCGGCCACGAGCAGTACTTC. Protein: CASSLWGPPGHEQYF.

This clonotype was picked up a small number of times. The rearrangement links TRBV20-1 to TRBJ2-2; 12 bases match TRBD2. J lost 7 bases, V lost 1 base, and 4 bases had no gene match. The V gene's germline CDR1 is DFQATT and CDR2 SNEGSKA (reference sequence). The CDR3 has 15 amino acids. CDR3 DNA sequence: TGCAGTGCTAGAGGACTAGCGGGAGTGAGCGGGGAGCTGTTTTTT. Translated, it gives CSARGLAGVSGELFF.

The CDR3 protein is CASSPTGVRADEQFF. Written as DNA, the CDR3 is TGTGCCAGCAGCCCTACAGGGGTTCGGGCAGATGAGCAGTTCTTC. The chain joins TRBV3-1 to TRBJ2-1; 7 nucleotides align to TRBD1. The germline V gene encodes CDR1 LGHDT and CDR2 YNNKEL (reference sequence). V gave up 4 bases and J gave up 8 bases; unmatched junction bases: 11. The length of the CDR3 is 15 residues.

This clonotype has a count of ten or more. This sequence joins TRBV7-2 and TRBJ2-7; 7 bases are a match to TRBD2. There are 15 residues in the CDR3. V lost 0 bases, J lost 0 bases, and 2 bases stayed unmatched. Germline V gene lookup returns CDR1 SGHTA and CDR2 FQGNSA. CDR3 in DNA: TGTGCCAGCAGCTTAGCTGGCGGGAGCTCCTACGAGCAGTACTTC. Translating it yields CASSLAGGSSYEQYF.

This clonotype has just a few counts. V is TRBV6-2 or TRBV6-3 and J is TRBJ2-7; TRBD2 is a possible D gene (7 bases). In germline, CDR1 is MNHEY, CDR2 SVGEGT. Trimming cost V 5 bases and J 4 bases, with 18 bases left between them. The CDR3 extends over 15 amino acids. The CDR3 nucleotides are TGTGCCAGCAGTAACCCGCGGGGGCGCGGATACGAGCAGTACTTC. Its translation: CASSNPRGRGYEQYF.

This clonotype was seen more than once but under ten times. The gene calls are TRBV7-3 and TRBJ2-5, with unresolved D. CDR1 SGHTA and CDR2 FQGTGA come from the germline V gene. The CDR3 is 13 residues long. Trimming took off 4 bases at V and 1 base at J, with 7 bases between the two ends. The CDR3 sequence is CASSYGPQETQYF. The CDR3 region has the DNA TGTGCCAGCAGCTATGGACCCCAAGAGACCCAGTACTTC.